This T cell receptor (beta chain) was documented in a study of Ad26.COV2.S vaccination and SARS-CoV-2 variants. V dropped 4 bases and J dropped 8 bases, with 17 bases sitting between them. The CDR3 contains 14 residues. CDR1 SGHDN and CDR2 FVKESK come from the germline V gene. Repertoires were generated with immunoSEQ multiplex PCR, while TCRdb's copy carries only in-frame clones and drops some. This table holds around 420,000 clones, roughly 90% found once. Documented treatment: around 19 received Ad26.COV2.S at low or high dose, single or two shots; 5 received placebo; per-sample allocation not given. It was on day 63 after the first vaccine or placebo injection that samples were taken. In the vaccine, an Ad26 vector expressed the SARS-CoV-2 spike of the Wuhan strain.

V usage is TRBV14 and J usage is TRBJ1-2, with D unclear. The receptor comes from a person between 18 and 60 years old who received the Ad26.COV2.S COVID-19 vaccine or a placebo. The sequenced sample was peripheral blood, obtained in a trial of Ad26.COV2.S vaccine versus placebo. The CDR3, as DNA: TGTGCCAGCAGCCCCCTCCGGACGGCGGAGGGCTACACCTTC. Its translation: CASSPLRTAEGYTF.